The 19 T cell receptor beta chains listed next were all sequenced from one sample in a study of T cells in Graves' hyperthyroidism and ophthalmopathy. TCR beta CDR3 regions were amplified from RNA. HTBI primers were employed in a first-round RT-PCR of the TCR CDR3. One entry per CDR3 protein results from TCRdb running MiXCR on the multiplex PCR reads. The table shows about 350,000 distinct CDR3 sequences, with around 15% occurring only once. What was sequenced was blood. The receptors were gathered from an older woman with Graves' ophthalmopathy.

This clonotype was recorded at least ten times. The genes are TRBV9 and TRBJ2-2; TRBD2 agrees at 10 bases. The CDR3 has 16 amino acids. Germline CDR1 and CDR2: SGDLS and YYNGEE. V lost 4 bases, J lost 5 bases, and 8 bases stayed unmatched. DNA for the CDR3: TGTGCCAGCAGCCGTAGCGCTAGCGGGGGAACCGGGGAGCTGTTTTTT. This encodes CASSRSASGGTGELFF.

There are many counts of this clonotype. This chain joins TRBV10-3 and TRBJ2-1; D not certain. Germline V gives CDR1 ENHRY, CDR2 SYGVKD. V was shortened by 2 bases and J by 9 bases, with 17 bases between the two germline ends. This CDR3 has 15 amino acids. CDR3: CAISEIRLPVAEQFF. CDR3 nucleotide sequence: TGTGCCATCAGTGAGATACGACTCCCCGTCGCTGAGCAGTTCTTC.

The table lists this clonotype with many counts. This chain connects TRBV28 to TRBJ1-1, with TRBD1 matching over 7 bases. Trimming removed 5 bases from V and 0 bases from J; junction bases left unmatched: 9. The germline gives CDR1 MDHEN, CDR2 SYDVKM. The CDR3 sequence is 16 residues long. The CDR3 coding sequence is TGTGCCAGCAGTCCCAAAACGACAGGGATGAACACTGAAGCTTTCTTT. Its protein is CASSPKTTGMNTEAFF.

This chain joins TRBV2 and TRBJ2-7; D unclear. The V gene's germline CDR1 is SNHLY and CDR2 FYNNEI. The CDR3 runs 12 residues. V was pared by 11 bases and J by 1 base, with 12 bases between. CDR3: CAPGAYSYEQYF. CDR3 bases: TGTGCCCCCGGCGCGTATTCCTACGAGCAGTACTTC.

V is TRBV7-2 and J is TRBJ2-5; D uncertain. Germline CDR1 is SGHTA and CDR2 is FQGNSA. There are 13 residues in the CDR3. V was cut by 0 bases and J by 4 bases, with 6 bases left in between. CDR3 sequence: CASSLAGIETQYF. CDR3 in DNA: TGTGCCAGCAGCTTAGCAGGGATAGAGACCCAGTACTTC.

This chain uses TRBV5-4 with TRBJ2-3; no definite D call. The CDR3 has 16 residues. Germline V gene lookup returns CDR1 SGHNT and CDR2 YYREEE (reference sequence). V lost 2 bases to trimming and J lost 0 bases, with 13 bases between them. CDR3: CASSLKRESSTDTQYF. The CDR3, as DNA: TGTGCCAGCAGCTTAAAGCGTGAGAGTAGCACAGATACGCAGTATTTT. The variable domain in full, completed from reference TRBV5-4 and TRBJ2-3, reads ETGVTQSPTHLIKTRGQQVTLRCSSQSGHNTVSWYQQALGQGPQFIFQYYREEENGRGNFPPRFSGLQFPNYSSELNVNALELDDSALYLCASSLKRESSTDTQYFGPGTRLTVL.

The rearrangement joins TRBV28 to TRBJ2-3; 11 bases are shared with TRBD2. The CDR3 consists of 17 residues. Germline CDR1 reads MDHEN; CDR2 reads SYDVKM. Trimming took 3 bases from V and 5 from J; bases not matched to a gene: 10. CDR3 coding DNA: TGTGCCAGCAGTTTCTCCGACTTAGCGGGAGGGAAAGATACGCAGTATTTT. This codes for CASSFSDLAGGKDTQYF.

This clonotype occurred many times. The chain employs TRBV2 and TRBJ1-2; tentatively, D is TRBD1 (5 bases). V lost 8 bases and J 2 bases, leaving 12 bases between the germline ends. Germline CDR1 SNHLY, CDR2 FYNNEI. The CDR3 loop spans 13 amino acids. CDR3 in amino acids: CASWRQNNYGYTF. DNA for the CDR3: TGTGCCAGCTGGAGACAGAACAACTATGGCTACACCTTC.

This clonotype was found many times. The chain recombines TRBV2 with TRBJ1-1; weak D call: TRBD1 (5 bases). The CDR3 has 14 amino acids. CDR1 is SNHLY, CDR2 FYNNEI, per germline. V was clipped by 7 bases and J by 3 bases, with 15 bases between them. The CDR3 reads CASTRRGLDTEAFF. The DNA for the CDR3 is TGTGCCAGCACCAGACGGGGGTTGGACACTGAAGCTTTCTTT.

This clonotype has ten or more counts. The chain links TRBV28 to TRBJ2-1, with 10 bases that match TRBD1. There are 15 residues in the CDR3. V lost 4 bases to trimming and J lost 8 bases; unmatched junction nucleotides: 8. The germline gives CDR1 MDHEN, CDR2 SYDVKM. The CDR3 is CASSSTGTGEYEQFF. The CDR3 DNA is TGTGCCAGCAGTTCAACCGGGACAGGGGAGTATGAGCAGTTCTTC. The full variable domain, its missing parts supplied by reference TRBV28 and TRBJ2-1, is DVKVTQSSRYLVKRTGEKVFLECVQDMDHENMFWYRQDPGLGLRLIYFSYDVKMKEKGDIPEGYSVSREKKERFSLILESASTNQTSMYLCASSSTGTGEYEQFFGPGTRLTVL.

The CDR3 bases are TGTGCCAGCAGCGTCCAGGGGGCCACTGAAGCTTTCTTT. The encoded protein is CASSVQGATEAFF. The chain carries TRBV7-9 and TRBJ1-1, with TRBD1 matching over 8 bases. The germline gives CDR1 SEHNR, CDR2 FQNEAQ (reference sequence). J was trimmed by 4 bases and V by 5 bases; bases with no gene match: 3. The CDR3 sequence is 13 residues long.

The sample holds many counts of this clonotype. The CDR3 DNA is TGTGCCAGCAGTTTGGCACTAGCGGGATTTGGTGAGCAGTTCTTC. It encodes CASSLALAGFGEQFF. The rearrangement links TRBV28 to TRBJ2-1; 10 bases line up with TRBD2. Germline V lookup: CDR1 MDHEN, CDR2 SYDVKM. The J segment lost 9 bases and the V segment lost 3 bases, leaving 8 bases of the junction unmatched. The CDR3 sequence is 15 residues long.

This clonotype was detected only a few times. This chain links TRBV24-1 with TRBJ2-7, with 9 bases aligning to TRBD2. The germline gives CDR1 KGHDR, CDR2 SFDVKD. This CDR3 is 16 amino acids long. V dropped 7 bases and J dropped 5; count of bases not matched to a gene: 14. CDR3 loop: CATSGRGVAGDHEQYF. The CDR3 DNA follows: TGTGCCACCAGCGGACGAGGGGTAGCGGGAGACCACGAGCAGTACTTC.

This clonotype was observed a few times. The gene calls are TRBV9 and TRBJ2-3; 11 positions match TRBD2. After removal of 0 bases from V and 4 bases from J, the junction contained 10 bases not matched to a gene. This CDR3 has 18 amino acids. Germline V CDR1 and CDR2: SGDLS, YYNGEE. The chain's CDR3 is CASSVAITSGRGADTQYF. The CDR3 DNA reads TGTGCCAGCAGCGTAGCAATAACTAGCGGGAGAGGGGCAGATACGCAGTATTTT. The full variable domain, rest sourced from reference TRBV9 and TRBJ2-3, is DSGVTQTPKHLITATGQRVTLRCSPRSGDLSVYWYQQSLDQGLQFLIQYYNGEERAKGNILERFSAQQFPDLHSELNLSSLELGDSALYFCASSVAITSGRGADTQYFGPGTRLTVL.

This clonotype was seen more than once but under ten times. This chain connects TRBV6-4 to TRBJ1-1, with TRBD1 identical over 8 bases. This CDR3 has 14 residues. J lost 4 bases, V lost 6 bases, and 7 bases had no gene match. The germline gives CDR1 MRHNA, CDR2 SNTAGT. The CDR3 sequence: CASRTMTGATEAFF. CDR3 in DNA: TGTGCCAGCAGAACTATGACAGGGGCCACTGAAGCTTTCTTT.

This clonotype was found a few times. The chain couples TRBV20-1 to TRBJ2-5, with TRBD2 matching 7 bases. CDR1 DFQATT and CDR2 SNEGSKA come from the germline V gene (reference sequence). Losses at the gene ends were 0 bases for V and 0 bases for J; bases not matched to a gene: 4. This CDR3 spans 15 amino acids. The CDR3 spells CSARDPAGYQETQYF. The CDR3 DNA follows: TGCAGTGCTAGAGATCCAGCGGGATACCAAGAGACCCAGTACTTC.

This clonotype was seen ten or more times. This rearrangement joins TRBV5-8 to TRBJ2-1; TRBD1 aligns across 8 bases. This CDR3 has 17 amino acids. Germline loops: CDR1 SGHTS, CDR2 YDEGEE. The junction had 15 bases not matched to a gene; V was cut back by 0 bases and J by 10 bases. Here the CDR3 DNA reads TGTGCCAGCAGCTTGGAAGTTCAGGGGGCCAGCCGGGGGGAGCAGTTCTTC. This translates into CASSLEVQGASRGEQFF.

This clonotype was seen at least ten times. V is TRBV18 and J is TRBJ2-7; TRBD1 matches at 7 bases. The CDR3 is 16 amino acids. After removal of 3 bases from V and 0 bases from J, the junction contained 8 bases not matched to a gene. Per the germline V gene, CDR1 is KGHSH and CDR2 is LQKENI. The CDR3 bases are TGTGCCAGCTCACCCATTGGGGACAGCCTCTCCTACGAGCAGTACTTC. It codes for CASSPIGDSLSYEQYF.

This clonotype was counted ten times or more. The genes are TRBV5-1 and TRBJ2-1; perhaps TRBD2 as D (6 bases). The CDR3 spans 15 residues. With 4 bases removed from V and 7 bases from J, the gap between germline ends came to 18 bases. Germline lookup yields CDR1 SGHRS and CDR2 YFSETQ. The CDR3 nucleotides are TGCGCCAGCAGCATTGGAGGGGCTATTGAGAATGAGCAGTTCTTC. It yields the protein CASSIGGAIENEQFF.